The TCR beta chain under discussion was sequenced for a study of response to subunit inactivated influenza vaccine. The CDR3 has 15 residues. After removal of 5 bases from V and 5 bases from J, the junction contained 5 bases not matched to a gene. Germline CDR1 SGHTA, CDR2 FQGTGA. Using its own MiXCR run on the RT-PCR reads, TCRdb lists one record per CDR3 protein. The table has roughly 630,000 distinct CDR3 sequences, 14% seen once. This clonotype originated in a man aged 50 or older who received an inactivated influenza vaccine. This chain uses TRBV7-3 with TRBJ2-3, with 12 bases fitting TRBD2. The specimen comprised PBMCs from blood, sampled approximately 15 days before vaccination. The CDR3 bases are TGTGCCAGCAGCCCTAGCGGGAGGGCCATAGATACGCAGTATTTT. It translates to CASSPSGRAIDTQYF.